This T cell receptor (beta chain) comes out of a study of OX40 agonist ivuxolimab in advanced cancers. Study-wide background: Participants averaged roughly 60 years of age (range 23 to 79) and were over 75% male.

Measured with immunoSEQ multiplex PCR; TCRdb has only the in-frame clones, and not every one. There are roughly 70,000 clones in the sample; about 82% occur only once, and 1.1% lies in the top ten. Germline V gene lookup returns CDR1 MGHRA and CDR2 YSYEKL. This CDR3 region has 15 residues. With 4 bases clipped from V and 4 bases from J, the junction kept 2 bases outside the gene matches. The gene calls are TRBV4-1 and TRBJ2-3; TRBD2 aligns across 13 bases. Source: CD4+ or CD8+ T cells sorted from blood, taken in a trial of the OX40 agonist ivuxolimab. This clonotype originated in an adult with an advanced solid tumor such as melanoma, head and neck, liver or kidney cancer. The CDR3 sequence: CASSLGLAGSDTQYF. DNA of the CDR3: TGCGCCAGCAGCCTGGGACTAGCGGGGTCAGATACGCAGTATTTT.